Each of the 21 T cell receptor beta chains below was sequenced from the same sample in a study of radiation and T cells in renal cell carcinoma. Noted time point: baseline pretreatment blood. Treatment here: 15 Gy SBRT to primary tumor, nephrectomy 4 weeks later. Libraries were prepared by immunoSEQ multiplex PCR; TCRdb keeps only in-frame clonotypes and omits some of them. The table includes 140,000 or so clones, around nine tenths detected once. The sequences come from blood, collected from a patient whose treatment included radiotherapy and nephrectomy. The receptors were sampled from a woman between 45 and 65 years old with renal cell carcinoma.

The genes are TRBV19 and TRBJ1-1, with TRBD1 identical over 7 bases. The CDR3 extends over 14 amino acids. Germline assignment: CDR1 LNHDA and CDR2 SQIVND (reference sequence). The ends lost 2 bases at V and 3 bases at J; junction bases unmatched: 3. The CDR3, as DNA: TGTGCCAGTAGTATACATGGGACAGACACTGAAGCTTTCTTT. It specifies CASSIHGTDTEAFF.

The chain is built from TRBV7-3 and TRBJ2-1, with a tentative D call TRBD1 (6 bases). V lost 3 bases, J lost 1 base, and 10 bases lay in between. There are 15 residues in the CDR3. CDR1 SGHTA and CDR2 FQGTGA come from the germline V gene. DNA of the CDR3: TGTGCCAGCAGCTTTGGGCAGGGGTCCTACAATGAGCAGTTCTTC. Translation: CASSFGQGSYNEQFF.

The chain employs TRBV30 and TRBJ2-5; D assignment may be TRBD1 or TRBD2 (6 bases each). This CDR3 has 14 amino acids. Germline assignment: CDR1 GTSNPN and CDR2 SVGIG (reference sequence). V dropped 0 bases and J dropped 4 bases, with 12 bases sitting between them. The CDR3 region is CAWSVGGGGETQYF. CDR3 coding DNA: TGTGCCTGGAGTGTAGGAGGGGGAGGAGAGACCCAGTACTTC.

The genes are TRBV2 and TRBJ1-2, with 8 bases lining up with TRBD1. There are 13 residues in the CDR3. V lost 7 bases and J lost 9; bases outside the gene matches: 10. Germline V gene lookup returns CDR1 SNHLY and CDR2 FYNNEI. The CDR3 DNA sequence: TGTGCCAGCAAGAGACAGGGGCCCCGCAGCTACACCTTC. Translated, it gives CASKRQGPRSYTF.

The V and J genes are TRBV15 and TRBJ1-6; TRBD1 is a possible D gene (6 bases). V lost 5 bases to trimming and J lost 7 bases, with 12 bases between them. The CDR3 loop spans 14 amino acids. In germline, CDR1 is LNHNV, CDR2 YYDKDF (reference sequence). The CDR3 loop reads CATSGGGGNSPLHF. In DNA form, the CDR3 reads TGTGCCACCAGCGGGGGGGGCGGGAATTCACCCCTCCACTTT. Full variable domain (rest looked up from reference TRBV15 and TRBJ1-6): DAMVIQNPRYQVTQFGKPVTLSCSQTLNHNVMYWYQQKSSQAPKLLFHYYDKDFNNEADTPDNFQSRRPNTSFCFLDIRSPGLGDTAMYLCATSGGGGNSPLHFGNGTRLTVT.

The gene calls are TRBV7-2 and TRBJ2-3; 7 positions agree with TRBD2. Trimming at V came to 8 bases and at J to 2 bases, leaving 7 bases not matched to a gene. Germline V lookup: CDR1 SGHTA, CDR2 FQGNSA. The CDR3 has 14 residues. In DNA, the CDR3 is TGTGCCAGCTTGCGGGGGAGCCCCACAGATACGCAGTATTTT. Protein product: CASLRGSPTDTQYF.

The chain recombines TRBV29-1 with TRBJ1-4; tentatively, D is TRBD1 (6 bases). The CDR3 spans 12 residues. Germline loops: CDR1 SQVTM, CDR2 ANQGSEA. The germline V and J ends were trimmed by 8 bases and 3 bases, with 10 bases remaining between them. DNA of the CDR3: TGCAGCCACACAGGGCCTAATGAAAAACTGTTTTTT. Amino acids: CSHTGPNEKLFF.

The chain carries TRBV10-1 and TRBJ2-7, with 7 positions matching TRBD1. CDR3 length equals 15 residues. V dropped 0 bases and J dropped 0; count of bases not matched to a gene: 2. Germline loops: CDR1 WNHNN, CDR2 SYGVQD (reference sequence). CDR3 in amino acids: CASSESTGNSYEQYF. The CDR3 DNA follows: TGCGCCAGCAGTGAGTCGACAGGGAACTCCTACGAGCAGTACTTC.

The chain recombines TRBV6-5 with TRBJ1-2; the D gene is possibly TRBD1 (5 bases). Per germline, CDR1 MNHEY and CDR2 SVGAGI. This CDR3 is built from 13 residues. The germline V and J ends were trimmed by 7 bases and 5 bases, with 14 bases remaining between them. The CDR3 is CASTTPRGYGYTF. As DNA, the CDR3 is TGTGCCAGCACCACCCCGAGGGGTTATGGCTACACCTTC.

The genes are TRBV29-1 and TRBJ2-5; D is possibly TRBD1 or TRBD2 (6 bases each). From germline, CDR1 is SQVTM and CDR2 ANQGSEA. There are 13 residues in the CDR3. The V and J ends lost 8 bases and 2 bases respectively, with 15 bases between them. This CDR3 is CSSLIGGQETQYF. CDR3 nucleotides: TGCAGCTCATTAATAGGGGGGCAAGAGACCCAGTACTTC.

Of note for this clone: A single base separates this from a much larger clone, so it may be a read error. The rearrangement joins TRBV30 to TRBJ1-1; D may be TRBD1 (5 bases). Germline values: CDR1 GTSNPN, CDR2 SVGIG (reference sequence). CDR3 length equals 16 residues. Trimming stripped 8 bases from V and 0 bases from J, with 22 bases between. The CDR3 DNA follows: TGTGCCAGCAGCCCTTCCTCGACAGAAGTGAACACTGAAGCTTTCTTT. Residues: CASSPSSTEVNTEAFF. The full variable domain, completed using reference TRBV30 and TRBJ1-1, is SQTIHQWPATLVQPVGSPLSLECTVEGTSNPNLYWYRQAAGRGLQLLFYSVGIGQISSEVPQNLSASRPQDRQFILSSKKLLLSDSGFYLCASSPSSTEVNTEAFFGQGTRLTVV.

The chain has TRBV10-1 and TRBJ1-6; 9 bases fit TRBD1. The length of the CDR3 is 14 residues. The trim removed 0 bases at V and 15 bases at J, leaving 6 bases unmatched. Germline V gene lookup returns CDR1 WNHNN and CDR2 SYGVQD (reference sequence). The CDR3 coding sequence is TGCGCCAGCAGTGAGTCGGGGACAGGGCAAGTCCTCCACTTT. It encodes CASSESGTGQVLHF.

This chain uses TRBV7-9 with TRBJ2-2; 7 bases line up with TRBD1. This CDR3 region has 15 residues. V was clipped by 6 bases and J by 2 bases; unmatched bases: 6. Germline assignment: CDR1 SEHNR and CDR2 FQNEAQ (reference sequence). Here the CDR3 DNA reads TGTGCCAGCAGATACGACAGGGCCAACACCGGGGAGCTGTTTTTT. Protein: CASRYDRANTGELFF.

The V call is TRBV29-1, the J call TRBJ2-2; D is perhaps TRBD1 (5 bases). Germline CDR1 reads SQVTM; CDR2 reads ANQGSEA. Between the trimmed V and J ends, which lost 4 bases and 7 bases, there was a span of 16 bases. The CDR3 covers 14 residues. The CDR3 spells CSVARSYQGGELFF. DNA of the CDR3: TGCAGCGTTGCCCGGAGCTATCAGGGCGGGGAGCTGTTTTTT.

The V call is TRBV18, the J call TRBJ2-7, with D possibly matching TRBD2 (5 bases). The CDR3 runs to 12 residues. Germline CDR1 and CDR2: KGHSH and LQKENI. Trimming took 0 bases from V and 5 from J, leaving 5 bases between them. CDR3 bases: TGTGCCAGCTCACCACCCGGGAACGAGCAGTACTTC. Its protein is CASSPPGNEQYF. Full variable domain (rest looked up from reference TRBV18 and TRBJ2-7): NAGVMQNPRHLVRRRGQEARLRCSPMKGHSHVYWYRQLPEEGLKFMVYLQKENIIDESGMPKERFSAEFPKEGPSILRIQQVVRGDSAAYFCASSPPGNEQYFGPGTRLTVT.

This rearrangement joins TRBV6-5 to TRBJ2-4, with D perhaps assigned TRBD1 or TRBD2 (5 bases each). The CDR3 runs 14 residues. CDR1 and CDR2 from the germline V gene are MNHEY and SVGAGI. V lost 5 bases, J lost 4 bases, and 12 bases lay in between. The CDR3 bases are TGTGCCAGCAGTGTCCGGGACGGGAAAAACATTCAGTACTTC. As protein: CASSVRDGKNIQYF.

Comment on this clone: In the same sample, other DNA sequences code for this CDR3. The chain joins TRBV6-5 to TRBJ2-7; TRBD2 matches 9 bases. V lost 2 bases to trimming and J lost 4 bases; unmatched junction nucleotides: 6. Germline CDR1 and CDR2: MNHEY and SVGAGI. The CDR3 is 15 residues long. The CDR3 bases are TGTGCCAGCAGTTACCTTAGCGGGGGATCGTACGAGCAGTACTTC. It is translated as CASSYLSGGSYEQYF.

The chain combines TRBV19 with TRBJ2-7; D is possibly TRBD1 (6 bases). The CDR3 has 13 residues. The germline V and J ends were trimmed by 5 bases and 4 bases, with 12 bases remaining between them. Germline assignment: CDR1 LNHDA and CDR2 SQIVND (reference sequence). CDR3 DNA: TGTGCCAGTAGTGCCTCAGGGGCTTACGAGCAGTACTTC. Amino acid sequence: CASSASGAYEQYF. Filled out from reference TRBV19 and TRBJ2-7, the complete variable domain reads DGGITQSPKYLFRKEGQNVTLSCEQNLNHDAMYWYRQDPGQGLRLIYYSQIVNDFQKGDIAEGYSVSREKKESFPLTVTSAQKNPTAFYLCASSASGAYEQYFGPGTRLTVT.

The V and J genes are TRBV7-2 and TRBJ2-7; D call uncertain. Trimming removed 5 bases from V and 3 bases from J, with 17 bases in between. In germline, CDR1 is SGHTA, CDR2 FQGNSA. The CDR3 loop spans 15 amino acids. The DNA of the CDR3 is TGTGCCAGCAGCCCCCGTGGCCAATCACTCTACGAGCAGTACTTC. This encodes CASSPRGQSLYEQYF.

This clone was seen a handful of times. This chain joins TRBV7-2 and TRBJ2-1; D gene uncertain. This CDR3 comprises 15 residues. The germline V gene has CDR1 SGHTA and CDR2 FQGNSA. Between the trimmed V and J ends, which lost 5 bases and 2 bases, there was a span of 13 bases. Here the CDR3 reads CASSPTGWPYNEQFF. The DNA for the CDR3 is TGTGCCAGCAGCCCGACTGGTTGGCCCTACAATGAGCAGTTCTTC.

The rearrangement joins TRBV6-5 to TRBJ2-5; 8 bases line up with TRBD1. From germline, CDR1 is MNHEY and CDR2 SVGAGI. This CDR3 is built from 13 residues. The V gene end was trimmed by 5 bases and the J gene end by 5 bases; junction bases not matched to a gene: 4. CDR3 in DNA: TGTGCCAGCAGTAAGGACAGGGTGGAGACCCAGTACTTC. Amino acids: CASSKDRVETQYF.